A single sample is the source of the 20 T cell receptor beta chains below, sequenced in a study of radiotherapy plus CTLA-4 blockade in lung cancer. Here immunoSEQ multiplex PCR was the method, and the copy in TCRdb shows in-frame clones only, minus some. This sample has tens of thousands of clones, with 55% to 75% found just once. Sequences were derived from peripheral blood, sampled from a patient treated with radiotherapy plus ipilimumab. All receptors come from a human donor with non-small cell lung cancer who had stable disease on radiotherapy plus ipilimumab.

This chain links TRBV2 with TRBJ1-2, with a possible D match to TRBD1 (6 bases). V was clipped by 6 bases and J by 0 bases, with 14 bases between them. This CDR3 is 15 amino acids long. Germline V gives CDR1 SNHLY, CDR2 FYNNEI. CDR3 bases: TGTGCCAGCAGCGAACAGGGAAAAGCTAACTATGGCTACACCTTC. This gives the protein CASSEQGKANYGYTF.

The chain employs TRBV7-8 and TRBJ1-5; no firm D call. Between the trimmed V and J ends, which lost 1 base and 2 bases, there was a span of 12 bases. The CDR3 has 16 amino acids. Germline V gene data show CDR1 as SGHVS and CDR2 as FQNEAQ. The CDR3 DNA is TGTGCCAGCAGCTTAGGTGCGGATTCCGGCAATCAGCCCCAGCATTTT. It yields the protein CASSLGADSGNQPQHF.

This clone came up many times. The chain recombines TRBV5-6 with TRBJ2-7; D possibly corresponds to TRBD1 (6 bases). From germline, CDR1 is SGHDT and CDR2 YYEEEE. Trimming pared 4 bases from V and 11 bases from J, leaving 16 bases between. The CDR3 has 12 residues. The CDR3 protein is CASSRTALQEYF. DNA of the CDR3: TGTGCCAGCAGCCGGACAGCTCTACAGGAGTACTTC.

The rearrangement uses TRBV27 and TRBJ1-2, with TRBD1 matching 7 bases. J gave up 1 base and V 4 bases, and 6 bases lay outside the gene matches. The CDR3 contains 15 residues. Per germline, CDR1 MNHEY and CDR2 SMNVEV (reference sequence). Written as DNA, the CDR3 is TGTGCCAGCAGTTCCTTAGGGACAGTTAACTATGGCTACACCTTC. Encoded protein: CASSSLGTVNYGYTF.

The chain carries TRBV18 and TRBJ2-3, with 7 bases matching TRBD2. There are 14 residues in the CDR3. The V gene end was trimmed by 0 bases and the J gene end by 6 bases; junction bases not matched to a gene: 3. CDR1 and CDR2 (germline): KGHSH, LQKENI. The CDR3 loop reads CASSPPSGVDTQYF. In DNA form, the CDR3 reads TGTGCCAGCTCACCACCAAGCGGGGTTGATACGCAGTATTTT.

The chain is built from TRBV29-1 and TRBJ2-5; the D gene is possibly TRBD2 (7 bases). Trimming took off 4 bases at V and 4 bases at J, with 22 bases between the two ends. The CDR3 has 16 amino acids. Germline-derived CDR1 and CDR2 are SQVTM and ANQGSEA. The DNA of the CDR3 is TGCAGCGTTGGAACCCTCGGCGGGGGCCTTCGAGAGACCCAGTACTTC. Encoded protein: CSVGTLGGGLRETQYF. The full variable domain, with the rest looked up from reference TRBV29-1 and TRBJ2-5, is SAVISQKPSRDICQRGTSLTIQCQVDSQVTMMFWYRQQPGQSLTLIATANQGSEATYESGFVIDKFPISRPNLTFSTLTVSNMSPEDSSIYLCSVGTLGGGLRETQYFGPGTRLLVL.

This chain uses TRBV5-1 with TRBJ2-7, with 12 bases lining up with TRBD2. This CDR3 is 15 amino acids long. The germline CDR1 and CDR2 sequences are SGHRS and YFSETQ. The J segment lost 2 bases and the V segment lost 2 bases, leaving 2 bases of the junction unmatched. The CDR3 DNA is TGCGCCAGCAGCTTACTAGCGGGGGGCGCCTACGAGCAGTACTTC. This codes for CASSLLAGGAYEQYF.

V usage is TRBV11-3 and J usage is TRBJ2-2, with 7 nucleotides matching TRBD1. This CDR3 is 15 amino acids long. Germline V gene sequence: CDR1 SGHNT, CDR2 YENEEA. V was pared by 2 bases and J by 5 bases, with 5 bases of the junction left unmatched. The CDR3 reads CASSLMTGQTGELFF. CDR3 bases: TGTGCCAGCAGCTTAATGACAGGGCAAACCGGGGAGCTGTTTTTT.

This clone was found a few times. The chain recombines TRBV10-1 with TRBJ2-7, with a weak D call TRBD1 (5 bases). The CDR3 is 14 amino acids. Germline lookup yields CDR1 WNHNN and CDR2 SYGVQD (reference sequence). V was pared by 0 bases and J by 6 bases, with 12 bases between. CDR3 residues: CASSESRGRREQYF. The DNA of the CDR3 is TGCGCCAGCAGTGAGTCAAGGGGCCGCCGCGAGCAGTACTTC.

This clone came up a few times. This chain joins TRBV5-1 and TRBJ1-1, with TRBD1 matching over 8 bases. The CDR3 has 14 amino acids. The V gene's germline CDR1 is SGHRS and CDR2 YFSETQ. J was trimmed by 8 bases and V by 2 bases; bases with no gene match: 8. Here the CDR3 reads CASSFNIGDREAFF. The CDR3 DNA follows: TGCGCCAGCAGCTTTAATATTGGGGACAGGGAAGCTTTCTTT.

V gene TRBV18 combines with J gene TRBJ1-3, with D unclear. The V gene lost 3 bases and the J gene lost 0 bases, with 6 bases spanning the gap. CDR1 is KGHSH and CDR2 is LQKENI in the germline V gene. There are 14 residues in the CDR3. The CDR3 region is CASSPTPSGNTIYF. The DNA for the CDR3 is TGTGCCAGCTCACCGACACCCTCTGGAAACACCATATATTTT.

This clone came up once. The chain combines TRBV27 with TRBJ2-1, with TRBD2 matching 10 bases. Losses at the gene ends were 2 bases for V and 4 bases for J; bases not matched to a gene: 5. From germline, CDR1 is MNHEY and CDR2 SMNVEV (reference sequence). CDR3 length equals 16 residues. The CDR3 spells CASSLTAAGGYNEQFF. CDR3 nucleotide sequence: TGTGCCAGCAGTTTAACCGCAGCGGGGGGGTACAATGAGCAGTTCTTC.

The V and J genes are TRBV20-1 and TRBJ2-7; D ambiguous. The V and J ends lost 2 bases and 6 bases respectively, with 8 bases between them. In germline, CDR1 is DFQATT, CDR2 SNEGSKA (reference sequence). The CDR3 totals 11 residues. The DNA of the CDR3 is TGCAGTGCTAGATACCTTAGCGAGCAGTACTTC. Amino acid sequence: CSARYLSEQYF.

This rearrangement joins TRBV19 to TRBJ1-2; 11 bases are shared with TRBD1. CDR3 length equals 17 residues. V trimming: 7 bases; J trimming: 4 bases; junction bases outside the gene matches: 14. CDR1 and CDR2 (germline): LNHDA, SQIVND (reference sequence). In DNA, the CDR3 is TGTGCCAGTAATTCCCGGGACAGGGGGTACGCAAGCTATGGCTACACCTTC. Its protein is CASNSRDRGYASYGYTF.

The genes are TRBV4-1 and TRBJ2-2, with unresolved D. Germline CDR1 is MGHRA and CDR2 is YSYEKL. The CDR3 has 15 residues. V was pared by 5 bases and J by 7 bases, with 17 bases between. The CDR3 sequence is CASSAHREKVGELFF. CDR3 bases: TGCGCCAGCAGCGCCCACAGAGAAAAGGTCGGGGAGCTGTTTTTT.

The chain employs TRBV5-1 and TRBJ2-2; tentatively, D is TRBD2 (6 bases). The V end was cut by 4 bases, the J end by 7 bases, with 17 bases between. Per the germline V gene, CDR1 is SGHRS and CDR2 is YFSETQ. CDR3 length: 15 residues. DNA of the CDR3: TGCGCCAGCAGCCCAAGTCCCGGGACTCTCGGGGAGCTGTTTTTT. Its translation: CASSPSPGTLGELFF.

The chain employs TRBV25-1 and TRBJ1-4, with D tentatively TRBD1 (6 bases). V was clipped by 6 bases and J by 6 bases, with 14 bases between them. Germline CDR1 reads MGHDK; CDR2 reads SYGVNS. CDR3 length: 14 amino acids. The CDR3, as DNA: TGTGCCAGCAGGGGGGGGACATCGGATGAAAAACTGTTTTTT. Its protein product is CASRGGTSDEKLFF.

This rearrangement joins TRBV10-1 to TRBJ2-3, with 10 bases identical to TRBD1. The germline gives CDR1 WNHNN, CDR2 SYGVQD (reference sequence). The ends lost 5 bases at V and 5 bases at J; junction bases unmatched: 7. The CDR3 covers 15 residues. The CDR3 loop is CASSPPGQGIDTQYF. CDR3 DNA sequence: TGCGCCAGCAGTCCACCGGGACAGGGGATAGATACGCAGTATTTT.

The CDR3 is CASSLVLEGNIQYF. CDR3 nucleotide sequence: TGCGCCAGCAGCTTGGTTCTAGAGGGAAACATTCAGTACTTC. The chain has TRBV5-1 and TRBJ2-4, with a tentative D call TRBD2 (5 bases). This CDR3 region has 14 residues. Germline V gene data show CDR1 as SGHRS and CDR2 as YFSETQ. With 0 bases removed from V and 6 bases from J, the gap between germline ends came to 10 bases.

The genes are TRBV6-1 and TRBJ2-3, with D unclear. The CDR3 has 14 residues. Trimming cost V 2 bases and J 1 base, with 7 bases left between them. Germline V gene data show CDR1 as MNHNS and CDR2 as SASEGT. This CDR3 reads CASSEWRRTDTQYF. The CDR3 nucleotides are TGTGCCAGCAGTGAATGGAGACGCACAGATACGCAGTATTTT.